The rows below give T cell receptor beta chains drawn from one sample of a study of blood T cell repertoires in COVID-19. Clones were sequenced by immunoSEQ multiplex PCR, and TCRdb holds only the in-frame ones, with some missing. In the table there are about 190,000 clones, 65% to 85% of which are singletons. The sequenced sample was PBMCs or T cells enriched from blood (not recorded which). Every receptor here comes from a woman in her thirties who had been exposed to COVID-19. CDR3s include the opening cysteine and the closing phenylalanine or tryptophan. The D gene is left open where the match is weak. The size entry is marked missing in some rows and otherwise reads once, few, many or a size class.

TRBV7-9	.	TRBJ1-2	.	TGTGCCAGCAGCTTAGCCACCACAGGGAGCTGGGGAGGCTACACCTTC	CASSLATTGSWGGYTF
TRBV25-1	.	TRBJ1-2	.	TGTGCCAGCAGTGCCCCGAAGGGGGAAGGTCCCTATGGCTACACCTTC	CASSAPKGEGPYGYTF
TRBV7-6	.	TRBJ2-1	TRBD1	TGTGCCAGCAGCTTTGACAGGGGGAGCAATGAGCAGTTCTTC	CASSFDRGSNEQFF
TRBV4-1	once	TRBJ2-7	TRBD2	TGCGCCAGCAGCCAAGATTTTCAAGCGGGGGCCCCCTCCTACGAGCAGTACTTC	CASSQDFQAGAPSYEQYF
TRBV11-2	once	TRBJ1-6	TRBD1	TGTGCCAGCAGCTTAAGGGGACAGGGAGATTCACCCCTCCACTTT	CASSLRGQGDSPLHF
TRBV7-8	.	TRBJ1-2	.	TGTGCCAGCAGCCGAGAACTATATGGCTACACCTTC	CASSRELYGYTF
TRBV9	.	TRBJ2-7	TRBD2	TGTGCCAGCAGCGTAGCTACTAGCGGGGGCCGCACCTACGAGCAGTACTTC	CASSVATSGGRTYEQYF
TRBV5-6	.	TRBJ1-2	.	TGTGCCAGCAGCACCCGGGGAGGGGCTAACTATGGCTACACCTTC	CASSTRGGANYGYTF
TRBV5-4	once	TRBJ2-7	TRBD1	TGTGCCAGCAGCTATAGGACAGGGTCCCCCTACGAGCAGTACTTC	CASSYRTGSPYEQYF
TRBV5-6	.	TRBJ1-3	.	TGTGCCAGCAGCTTGGTGCGGATCTCTGGAAACACCATATATTTT	CASSLVRISGNTIYF
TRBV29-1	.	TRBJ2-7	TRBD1	TGCAGCGGTACCGGGACAGGGGCCTTAGAGCAGTACTTC	CSGTGTGALEQYF
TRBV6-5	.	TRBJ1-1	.	TGTGCCAGCAGTTACGTTGGTCACGGGAACACTGAAGCTTTCTTT	CASSYVGHGNTEAFF
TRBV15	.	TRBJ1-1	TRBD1	TGTGCCACCAGCAGGGGGACAGGGTTATATCCTGAAGCTTTCTTT	CATSRGTGLYPEAFF
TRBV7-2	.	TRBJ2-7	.	TGTGCCAGCAGCTTACTTCCCCGACGGGACGAGCAGTACTTC	CASSLLPRRDEQYF
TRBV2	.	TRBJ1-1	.	TGTGCCAGCAAGGGGGAGCCGAACACTGAAGCTTTCTTT	CASKGEPNTEAFF
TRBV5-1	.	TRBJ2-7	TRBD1	TGCGCCAGCAGCTGGGGACAGGGAACTCGCGAGCAGTACTTC	CASSWGQGTREQYF
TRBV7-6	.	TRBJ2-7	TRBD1	TGTGCCAGCAGCTCTCGGACAGGTGACTTGCAGCAGTACTTC	CASSSRTGDLQQYF
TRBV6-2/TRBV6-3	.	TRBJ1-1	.	TGTGCCAGCAGTTACGGGGCTACTGAAGCTTTCTTT	CASSYGATEAFF
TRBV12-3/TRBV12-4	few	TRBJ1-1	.	TGTGCCAGCAGGCCAACAGGCACTGAAGCTTTCTTT	CASRPTGTEAFF
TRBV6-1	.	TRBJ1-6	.	TGTGCCAGCAGTGAATATGCAGGGTTGAATTCACCCCTCCACTTT	CASSEYAGLNSPLHF
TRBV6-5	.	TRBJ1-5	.	TGTGCCAGCCAACTCTTGGGGCAGCGCCAGCCCCAGCATTTT	CASQLLGQRQPQHF
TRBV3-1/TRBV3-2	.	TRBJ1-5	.	TGTGCCAGCAGCCAAGATAACCGAGGTCAGCCCCAGCATTTT	CASSQDNRGQPQHF
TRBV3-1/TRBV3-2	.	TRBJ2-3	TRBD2	TGTGCCAGCAGCCTTGGGACTAGCGGGGGAGCAGGGGGTACGCAGTATTTT	CASSLGTSGGAGGTQYF
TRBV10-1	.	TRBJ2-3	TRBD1	TGCGCCAGCAGTGGAGCGTCGGACAGGGGGCCCACAGATACGCAGTATTTT	CASSGASDRGPTDTQYF
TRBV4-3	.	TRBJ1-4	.	TGCGCCAGCAGCCAAGATGCAGGGAGGGTCGAAAAACTGTTTTTT	CASSQDAGRVEKLFF
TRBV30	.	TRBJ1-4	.	TGTGCCTGGAAAGGGGCGTTCATTGAAAAACTGTTTTTT	CAWKGAFIEKLFF
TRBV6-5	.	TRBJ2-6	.	TGTGCCAGCAGTTACGAACAGGTCTCTGGGGCCAACGTCCTGACTTTC	CASSYEQVSGANVLTF
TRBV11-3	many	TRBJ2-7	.	TGTGCCAGCAGCTCTAGCTCCTACGAGCAGTACTTC	CASSSSSYEQYF
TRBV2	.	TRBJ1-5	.	TGTGCCAGCAGCGGGGGAGGCCCCCAGCATTTT	CASSGGGPQHF
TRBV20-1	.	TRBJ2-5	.	TGCAGTGCGCCTACCGGGGGGACCCAGTACTTC	CSAPTGGTQYF
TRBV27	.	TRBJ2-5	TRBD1	TGTGCCAGCAGTTCGCGCGGACAGGGATTAATACAAGAGACCCAGTACTTC	CASSSRGQGLIQETQYF
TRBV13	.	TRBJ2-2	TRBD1	TGTGCCAGCAGCCGTCCCGGGACAGGGTTTCACGGGGAGCTGTTTTTT	CASSRPGTGFHGELFF
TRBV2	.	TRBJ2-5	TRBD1	TGTGCCAGCAGACCGCCGGGACAGGGCCAAGAGACCCAGTACTTC	CASRPPGQGQETQYF
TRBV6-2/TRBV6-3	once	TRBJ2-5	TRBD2	TGTGCCAGCAGTTACCCGAGACTAGCGGGGGGGCAAGAGACCCAGTACTTC	CASSYPRLAGGQETQYF
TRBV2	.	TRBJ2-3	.	TGTGCCAGCATGTTCAGGGCTAGCACAGATACGCAGTATTTT	CASMFRASTDTQYF